The 28 T cell receptor beta chains below all came from one sample that was sequenced in a study of blood T cell repertoires in COVID-19. Profiling relied on immunoSEQ multiplex PCR, and the TCRdb table lists in-frame clones only, not all of them. Of 450,000 or so clones detected, approximately 91% appear once; the ten largest clones hold 1.5% to 1.8%. Material: peripheral blood. The source is a woman in her thirties or forties with COVID-19, enrolled during active disease.

The rearrangement uses TRBV10-2 and TRBJ2-7; tentatively, D is TRBD1 (5 bases). Trimming left V 7 bases short and J 3 bases short, with 16 bases between. This CDR3 has 14 amino acids. Germline V gene data show CDR1 as WSHSY and CDR2 as SAAADI. CDR3: CASTHHGRDYEQYF. The CDR3 DNA is TGCGCCAGCACACACCACGGCAGGGACTACGAGCAGTACTTC.

The gene calls are TRBV19 and TRBJ2-4; possibly TRBD2 for D (5 bases). V lost 7 bases to trimming and J lost 0 bases, with 13 bases between them. CDR1 and CDR2 (germline): LNHDA, SQIVND (reference sequence). CDR3 size: 15 residues. The CDR3 reads CASTPSGLAKNIQYF. CDR3 nucleotide sequence: TGTGCCAGTACCCCAAGCGGACTAGCCAAAAACATTCAGTACTTC.

The chain couples TRBV6-1 to TRBJ2-7; D possibly corresponds to TRBD2 (5 bases). The CDR3 is 15 amino acids. Trimming removed 2 bases at V and 3 bases at J, with 14 bases between. The germline V gene has CDR1 MNHNS and CDR2 SASEGT. CDR3 sequence reads: CASSESAGGGYEQYF. The CDR3 nucleotides read TGTGCCAGCAGTGAATCGGCAGGCGGAGGCTACGAGCAGTACTTC.

J is TRBJ2-7 and V is TRBV6-2 or TRBV6-3, with D possibly TRBD2 on 5 matching bases. With 4 bases removed from V and 7 bases from J, the gap between germline ends came to 14 bases. Germline lookup yields CDR1 MNHEY and CDR2 SVGEGT. The CDR3 has 13 residues. CDR3 DNA sequence: TGTGCCAGCAGTTCCTCCCCACGCGGGGAGCAGTACTTC. Protein sequence: CASSSSPRGEQYF.

This clone was seen just once. V usage is TRBV7-2 and J usage is TRBJ2-5; tentative D call: TRBD1 (5 bases). Germline V lookup: CDR1 SGHTA, CDR2 FQGNSA. CDR3 size: 13 residues. V was cut by 7 bases and J by 6 bases, with 15 bases left in between. The CDR3 DNA is TGTGCCAGCATTATAAGGGGCAGAAAGACCCAGTACTTC. Translation gives CASIIRGRKTQYF.

This clone was seen a handful of times. The CDR3 DNA reads TGTGCCAGCAGTTGGGGGCTGAACACTGAAGCTTTCTTT. It yields the protein CASSWGLNTEAFF. This chain connects TRBV28 to TRBJ1-1, with a weak D call TRBD1 (6 bases). Per the germline V gene, CDR1 is MDHEN and CDR2 is SYDVKM. The CDR3 extends over 13 amino acids. The germline V and J ends were trimmed by 4 bases and 0 bases, with 6 bases remaining between them.

The chain employs TRBV24-1 and TRBJ2-6; D is ambiguous. V was clipped by 5 bases and J by 0 bases, with 16 bases between them. This CDR3 is built from 18 residues. Germline V gene data show CDR1 as KGHDR and CDR2 as SFDVKD. The CDR3 sequence is CATSGLEVSGSGANVLTF. As DNA, the CDR3 is TGTGCCACCAGTGGGCTAGAGGTATCTGGCTCTGGGGCCAACGTCCTGACTTTC.

V usage is TRBV6-5 and J usage is TRBJ2-3; possible D gene TRBD2, 7 bases. Per the germline V gene, CDR1 is MNHEY and CDR2 is SVGAGI. The CDR3 has 15 amino acids. V lost 2 bases, J lost 5 bases, and 14 bases lay in between. CDR3 amino acids: CASSYSGGAGDTQYF. The DNA of the CDR3 is TGTGCCAGCAGTTACAGTGGGGGGGCTGGAGATACGCAGTATTTT.

This chain connects TRBV5-1 to TRBJ1-6; D unclear. This CDR3 is built from 17 residues. Between the trimmed V and J ends, which lost 0 bases and 6 bases, there was a span of 16 bases. CDR1 is SGHRS, CDR2 YFSETQ, per germline. The DNA of the CDR3 is TGCGCCAGCAGCTTGGCCGACGTCCGGGTCGGTAATTCACCCCTCCACTTT. It specifies CASSLADVRVGNSPLHF.

The chain joins TRBV6-2 or TRBV6-3 to TRBJ2-1; 7 bases are shared with TRBD2. V was pared by 4 bases and J by 5 bases, with 8 bases of the junction left unmatched. The germline CDR1 and CDR2 sequences are MNHEY and SVGEGT. The CDR3 runs 15 residues. The CDR3 sequence is CASSSHGGRDNEQFF. As DNA, the CDR3 is TGTGCCAGCAGTTCCCACGGGGGGAGAGACAATGAGCAGTTCTTC.

The rearrangement joins TRBV7-2 to TRBJ1-4; a possible D gene is TRBD1 (5 bases). Germline V gives CDR1 SGHTA, CDR2 FQGNSA. The V gene lost 5 bases and the J gene lost 6 bases, with 10 bases spanning the gap. The CDR3 sequence is 13 residues long. CDR3 in amino acids: CASSRQLDEKLFF. The CDR3, as DNA: TGTGCCAGCAGCCGACAGCTGGATGAAAAACTGTTTTTT.

The genes are TRBV7-9 and TRBJ2-3; 9 bases are shared with TRBD1. The trim removed 0 bases at V and 4 bases at J, leaving 8 bases unmatched. Germline V CDR1 and CDR2: SEHNR, FQNEAQ (reference sequence). CDR3 length: 17 amino acids. CDR3 region: CASSLAPQGAGADTQYF. The CDR3 DNA is TGTGCCAGCAGCTTAGCCCCACAGGGGGCGGGGGCAGATACGCAGTATTTT.

This chain links TRBV28 with TRBJ1-1; D is perhaps TRBD1 (5 bases). CDR3 size: 15 residues. The ends were cut back, 2 bases at V and 10 bases at J, with 20 bases in the middle. Per the germline V gene, CDR1 is MDHEN and CDR2 is SYDVKM. CDR3 bases: TGTGCCAGCAGTTTAATGTGGGGCAGGGTCGTTTCAGCTTTCTTT. It translates to CASSLMWGRVVSAFF.

The chain carries TRBV19 and TRBJ1-2, with D uncertain. The CDR3 is 16 amino acids. Trimming cost V 3 bases and J 8 bases, with 22 bases left between them. Germline V lookup: CDR1 LNHDA, CDR2 SQIVND (reference sequence). In nucleotides, the CDR3 is TGTGCCAGTAGTATTCACGAATCGCGGGCCGACAAGGGCTACACCTTC. Its protein product is CASSIHESRADKGYTF. The variable domain in full, with the rest retrieved from reference TRBV19 and TRBJ1-2, is DGGITQSPKYLFRKEGQNVTLSCEQNLNHDAMYWYRQDPGQGLRLIYYSQIVNDFQKGDIAEGYSVSREKKESFPLTVTSAQKNPTAFYLCASSIHESRADKGYTFGSGTRLTVV.

J is TRBJ2-5 and V is TRBV18, with 14 bases that match TRBD2. Trimming cost V 2 bases and J 2 bases; bases outside gene matches: 4. CDR1 is KGHSH and CDR2 is LQKENI in the germline V gene. The CDR3 is made up of 17 amino acids. The CDR3 DNA follows: TGTGCCAGCTCACCAGGGACTAGCGGGAGCGGGCAAGAGACCCAGTACTTC. Translated: CASSPGTSGSGQETQYF.

This chain joins TRBV12-3 or TRBV12-4 and TRBJ1-2; no firm D call. Trimming shortened V by 2 bases and J by 4 bases, and 8 bases separated the two germline ends. This CDR3 is 13 amino acids long. The DNA for the CDR3 is TGTGCCAGCAGTTTAAGCCCTTTCTATGGCTACACCTTC. Amino acid sequence: CASSLSPFYGYTF.

The table lists this clone with a count of one. V and J are TRBV10-3 and TRBJ1-2; D possibly corresponds to TRBD1 (6 bases). This CDR3 spans 14 amino acids. CDR1 is ENHRY, CDR2 SYGVKD, per germline. The V gene lost 4 bases and the J gene lost 4 bases, with 13 bases spanning the gap. The CDR3 is CAISAGQPLYGYTF. CDR3 nucleotides: TGTGCCATCAGTGCCGGACAGCCCCTCTATGGCTACACCTTC.

A word on this clone: The identical CDR3 is also encoded by other nucleotide sequences in the sample. The chain uses TRBV9 and TRBJ1-6; 7 bases align to TRBD1. The CDR3 has 14 amino acids. After removal of 4 bases from V and 6 bases from J, the junction contained 4 bases not matched to a gene. CDR1 and CDR2 from the germline V gene are SGDLS and YYNGEE. The DNA of the CDR3 is TGTGCCAGCAGCCCGCGACAGGGTAATTCACCCCTCCACTTT. Protein product: CASSPRQGNSPLHF.

V usage is TRBV5-1 and J usage is TRBJ1-1; 7 nucleotides line up with TRBD1. After removal of 3 bases from V and 4 bases from J, the junction contained 9 bases not matched to a gene. Germline CDR1 and CDR2: SGHRS and YFSETQ. CDR3 length equals 15 residues. The CDR3 sequence is CASSSTVTGTTEAFF. DNA of the CDR3: TGCGCCAGCAGCTCGACGGTGACAGGGACCACTGAAGCTTTCTTT.

This clone has a single count. The chain combines TRBV6-5 with TRBJ2-1, with TRBD1 matching 10 bases. CDR3 length equals 14 residues. Germline V gives CDR1 MNHEY, CDR2 SVGAGI. J lost 9 bases, V lost 7 bases, and 9 bases had no gene match. The CDR3 here is CASTLDRGYGEQFF. CDR3 nucleotides: TGTGCCAGCACTTTGGACAGGGGGTATGGTGAGCAGTTCTTC.

The V gene is TRBV24-1, the J gene TRBJ2-1; no firm D call. Trimming removed 5 bases at V and 4 bases at J, with 11 bases between. CDR1 KGHDR and CDR2 SFDVKD come from the germline V gene. The CDR3 has 14 residues. The DNA for the CDR3 is TGTGCCACCAGTGGCCCAGCAGGATACAATGAGCAGTTCTTC. This sequence encodes CATSGPAGYNEQFF.

The rearrangement joins TRBV23-1 to TRBJ1-2; the D is unclear. TRBV23-1 is reported as an ORF; its role is uncertain. This CDR3 region has 15 residues. V dropped 0 bases and J dropped 4 bases, with 12 bases sitting between them. The CDR3 DNA sequence: TGCGCCAGCAGTCAATCGTGGCGGCTTAGCTATGGCTACACCTTC. Protein: CASSQSWRLSYGYTF.

The gene calls are TRBV29-1 and TRBJ2-1, with 9 nucleotides matching TRBD2. V gave up 7 bases and J gave up 7 bases; unmatched junction bases: 11. CDR1 is SQVTM and CDR2 is ANQGSEA in the germline V gene. The CDR3 is 14 residues long. Here the CDR3 reads CSAKRARGGNEQFF. The CDR3, as DNA: TGCAGCGCAAAACGCGCGCGGGGGGGAAATGAGCAGTTCTTC.

The rearrangement links TRBV2 to TRBJ1-5; no firm D call. V was pared by 9 bases and J by 1 base, with 13 bases between. Germline lookup yields CDR1 SNHLY and CDR2 FYNNEI. This CDR3 has 14 residues. CDR3 in DNA: TGTGCCAGTAACATCAATCCGAGCAATCAGCCCCAGCATTTT. Translated, it gives CASNINPSNQPQHF.

The rearrangement links TRBV28 to TRBJ2-7; 7 bases agree with TRBD1. Germline V gives CDR1 MDHEN, CDR2 SYDVKM. The V gene end was trimmed by 4 bases and the J gene end by 3 bases; junction bases not matched to a gene: 9. This CDR3 comprises 15 residues. CDR3 residues: CASSSTGTAVYEQYF. The CDR3, as DNA: TGTGCCAGCAGTTCTACCGGGACAGCTGTCTACGAGCAGTACTTC.

The chain couples TRBV4-1 to TRBJ2-5; TRBD1 matches at 7 bases. The germline gives CDR1 MGHRA, CDR2 YSYEKL. The CDR3 has 15 amino acids. With 3 bases clipped from V and 1 base from J, the junction kept 5 bases outside the gene matches. CDR3 sequence: CASSHPGTVQETQYF. CDR3 nucleotides: TGCGCCAGCAGCCACCCTGGGACAGTCCAAGAGACCCAGTACTTC.

The chain recombines TRBV29-1 with TRBJ2-5, with 8 nucleotides matching TRBD1. The CDR3 is 13 residues long. The germline V gene has CDR1 SQVTM and CDR2 ANQGSEA. The junction had 5 bases not matched to a gene; V was cut back by 3 bases and J by 5 bases. The CDR3, as DNA: TGCAGCGTTGACAGGGGGCTCTTGGAGACCCAGTACTTC. Protein sequence: CSVDRGLLETQYF.

The chain combines TRBV2 with TRBJ1-5, with 9 bases that match TRBD1. CDR1 is SNHLY, CDR2 FYNNEI, per germline. The V segment lost 1 base and the J segment 6 bases; nucleotides outside the gene matches: 13. The CDR3 has 18 amino acids. CDR3 amino acids: CASSEGYRGRWVLQPQHF. CDR3 coding DNA: TGTGCCAGCAGTGAAGGATACAGGGGGCGCTGGGTTCTTCAGCCCCAGCATTTT.